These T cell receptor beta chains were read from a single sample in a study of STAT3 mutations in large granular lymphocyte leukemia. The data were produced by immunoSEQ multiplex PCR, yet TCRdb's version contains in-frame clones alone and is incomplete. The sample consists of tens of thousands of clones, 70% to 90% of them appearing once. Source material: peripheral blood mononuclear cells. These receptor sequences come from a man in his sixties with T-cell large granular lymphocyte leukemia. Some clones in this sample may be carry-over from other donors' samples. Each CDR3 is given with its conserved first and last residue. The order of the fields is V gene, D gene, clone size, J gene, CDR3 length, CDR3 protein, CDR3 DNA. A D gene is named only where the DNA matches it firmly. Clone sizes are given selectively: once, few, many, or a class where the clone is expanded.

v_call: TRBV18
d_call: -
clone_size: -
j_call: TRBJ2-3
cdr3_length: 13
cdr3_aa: CASSPRRTDTQYF
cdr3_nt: TGTGCCAGCTCACCGCGGCGCACAGATACGCAGTATTTT

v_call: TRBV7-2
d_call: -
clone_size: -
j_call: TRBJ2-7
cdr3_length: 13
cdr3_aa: CASSRDWDGEQYF
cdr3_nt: TGTGCCAGCAGCCGAGACTGGGATGGGGAGCAGTACTTC

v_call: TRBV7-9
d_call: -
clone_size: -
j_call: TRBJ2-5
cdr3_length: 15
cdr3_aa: CASSSGPMGRGTQYF
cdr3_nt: TGTGCCAGCAGCTCAGGCCCTATGGGGCGAGGGACCCAGTACTTC

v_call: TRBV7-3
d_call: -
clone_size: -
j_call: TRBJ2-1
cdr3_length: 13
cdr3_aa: CASSLTSGDEQFF
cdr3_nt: TGTGCCAGCAGCTTAACCTCAGGCGATGAGCAGTTCTTC

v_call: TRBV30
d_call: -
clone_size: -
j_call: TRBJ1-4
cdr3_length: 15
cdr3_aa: CAWSATRRGNEKLFF
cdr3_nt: TGTGCCTGGAGCGCAACGCGACGGGGAAATGAAAAACTGTTTTTT

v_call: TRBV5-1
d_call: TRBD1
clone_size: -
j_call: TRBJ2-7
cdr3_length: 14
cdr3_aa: CASNPTGGTYEQYF
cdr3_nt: TGCGCCTCCAACCCTACAGGGGGTACCTACGAGCAGTACTTC

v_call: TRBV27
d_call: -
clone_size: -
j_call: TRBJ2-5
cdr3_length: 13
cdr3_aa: CASSPQAQETQYF
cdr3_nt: TGTGCCAGCAGTCCCCAGGCCCAAGAGACCCAGTACTTC

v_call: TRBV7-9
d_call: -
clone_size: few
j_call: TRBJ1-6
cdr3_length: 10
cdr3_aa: CASSPPALHF
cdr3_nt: TGTGCCAGCAGCCCCCCAGCCCTCCACTTT

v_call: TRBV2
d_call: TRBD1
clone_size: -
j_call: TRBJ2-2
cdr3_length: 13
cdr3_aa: CASGQVHTGELFF
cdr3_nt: TGTGCCAGCGGACAGGTTCACACCGGGGAGCTGTTTTTT

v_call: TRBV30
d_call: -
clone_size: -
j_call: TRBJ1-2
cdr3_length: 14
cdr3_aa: CAWSVRAGDYGYTF
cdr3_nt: TGTGCCTGGAGTGTACGGGCGGGGGACTATGGCTACACCTTC

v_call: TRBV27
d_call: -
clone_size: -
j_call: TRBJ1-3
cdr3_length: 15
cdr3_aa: CASSPQGSSGNTIYF
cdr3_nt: TGTGCCAGCAGTCCCCAGGGTAGCTCTGGAAACACCATATATTTT

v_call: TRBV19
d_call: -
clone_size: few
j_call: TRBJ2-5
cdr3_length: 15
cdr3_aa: CASSIGQAEQETQYF
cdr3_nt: TGTGCCAGTAGTATCGGACAAGCGGAACAAGAGACCCAGTACTTC

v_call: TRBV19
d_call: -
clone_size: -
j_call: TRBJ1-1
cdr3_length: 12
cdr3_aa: CASRSSGTEAFF
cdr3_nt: TGTGCCAGTAGATCCTCCGGGACAGAAGCTTTCTTT

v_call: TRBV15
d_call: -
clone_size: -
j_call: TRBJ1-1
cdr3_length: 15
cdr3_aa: CATSNEGLRNTEAFF
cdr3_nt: TGTGCCACCAGCAACGAGGGCCTGAGGAACACTGAAGCTTTCTTT

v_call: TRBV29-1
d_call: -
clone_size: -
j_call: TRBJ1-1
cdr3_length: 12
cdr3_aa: CSVVPANTEAFF
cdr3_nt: TGCAGCGTTGTTCCCGCGAACACTGAAGCTTTCTTT

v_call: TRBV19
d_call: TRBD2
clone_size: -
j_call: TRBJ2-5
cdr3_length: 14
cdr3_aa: CASSMGTSPETQYF
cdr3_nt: TGTGCCAGTAGTATGGGGACTAGTCCAGAGACCCAGTACTTC

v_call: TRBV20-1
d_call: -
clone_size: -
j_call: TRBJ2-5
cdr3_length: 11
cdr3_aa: CSATALETQYF
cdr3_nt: TGCAGTGCTACAGCCTTAGAGACCCAGTACTTC

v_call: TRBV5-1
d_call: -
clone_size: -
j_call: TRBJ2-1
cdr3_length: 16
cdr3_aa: CASNLATVTESNEQFF
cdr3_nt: TGCGCCAGCAACCTCGCGACCGTTACCGAGTCAAATGAGCAGTTCTTC

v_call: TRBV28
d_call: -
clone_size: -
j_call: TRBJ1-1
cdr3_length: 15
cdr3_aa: CASSPQGIRITEAFF
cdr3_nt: TGTGCCAGCAGTCCACAGGGAATCAGGATTACTGAAGCTTTCTTT

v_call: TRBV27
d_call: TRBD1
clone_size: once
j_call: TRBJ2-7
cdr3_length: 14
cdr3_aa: CASSSRQGAYEQYF
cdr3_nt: TGTGCCAGCAGTTCCCGACAGGGGGCCTACGAGCAGTACTTC

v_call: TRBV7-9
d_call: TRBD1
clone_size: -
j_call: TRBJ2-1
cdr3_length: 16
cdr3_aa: CASSPGPGQAYNEQFF
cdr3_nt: TGTGCCAGCAGCCCCGGACCGGGACAGGCCTACAATGAGCAGTTCTTC

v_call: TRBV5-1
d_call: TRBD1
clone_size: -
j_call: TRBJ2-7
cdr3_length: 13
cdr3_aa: CASSWGQGGEQYF
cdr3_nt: TGCGCCAGCAGCTGGGGACAGGGAGGAGAGCAGTACTTC

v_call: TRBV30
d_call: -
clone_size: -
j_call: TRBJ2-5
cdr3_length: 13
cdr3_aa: CAWSPTSQETQYF
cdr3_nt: TGTGCCTGGAGTCCGACTAGTCAAGAGACCCAGTACTTC

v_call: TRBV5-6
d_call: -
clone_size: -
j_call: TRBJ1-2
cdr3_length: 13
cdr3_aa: CASSLEQVYGYTF
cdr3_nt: TGTGCCAGCAGCTTGGAACAGGTATATGGCTACACCTTC

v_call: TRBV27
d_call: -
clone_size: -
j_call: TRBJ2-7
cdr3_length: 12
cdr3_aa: CASSGSSYEQYF
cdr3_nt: TGTGCCAGCAGTGGGAGCTCCTACGAGCAGTACTTC

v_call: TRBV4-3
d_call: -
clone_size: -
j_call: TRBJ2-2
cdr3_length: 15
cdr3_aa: CASSHEDRSPGELFF
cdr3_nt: TGCGCCAGCAGCCACGAGGACAGATCGCCCGGGGAGCTGTTTTTT

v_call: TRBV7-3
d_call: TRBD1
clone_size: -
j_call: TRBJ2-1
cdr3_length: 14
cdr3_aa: CASSPGGIGNEQFF
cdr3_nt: TGTGCCAGCAGCCCAGGGGGTATCGGCAATGAGCAGTTCTTC

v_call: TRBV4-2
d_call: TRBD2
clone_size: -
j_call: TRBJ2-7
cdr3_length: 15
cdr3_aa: CASSQIAGNSYEQYF
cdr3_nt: TGTGCCAGCAGCCAAATAGCGGGGAACTCCTACGAGCAGTACTTC

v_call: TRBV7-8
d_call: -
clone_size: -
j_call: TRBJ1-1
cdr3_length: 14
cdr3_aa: CASSLTTFNTEAFF
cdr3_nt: TGTGCCAGCAGCTTAACTACATTTAACACTGAAGCTTTCTTT

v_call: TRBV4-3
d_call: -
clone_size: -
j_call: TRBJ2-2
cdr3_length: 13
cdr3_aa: CASSLHPLGELFF
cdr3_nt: TGCGCCAGCAGCCTACACCCACTCGGGGAGCTGTTTTTT

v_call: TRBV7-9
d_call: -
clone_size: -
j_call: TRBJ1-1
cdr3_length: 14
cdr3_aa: CASSPTAPNTEAFF
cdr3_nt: TGTGCCAGCAGCCCCACGGCCCCAAACACTGAAGCTTTCTTT

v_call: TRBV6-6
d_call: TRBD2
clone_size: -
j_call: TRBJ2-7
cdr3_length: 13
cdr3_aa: CASRRDYSYEQYF
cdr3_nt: TGTGCCAGCAGAAGGGACTATTCCTACGAGCAGTACTTC

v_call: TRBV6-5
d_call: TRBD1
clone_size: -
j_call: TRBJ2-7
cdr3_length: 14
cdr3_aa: CASSPGGAGYEQYF
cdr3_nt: TGTGCCAGCAGTCCAGGGGGAGCAGGCTACGAGCAGTACTTC

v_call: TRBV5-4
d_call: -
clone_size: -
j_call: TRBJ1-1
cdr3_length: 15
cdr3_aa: CASSSLGGGNTEAFF
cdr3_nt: TGTGCCAGCAGCTCGCTGGGGGGTGGGAACACTGAAGCTTTCTTT

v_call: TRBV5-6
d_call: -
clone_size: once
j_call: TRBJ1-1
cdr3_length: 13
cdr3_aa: CASSFPENTEAFF
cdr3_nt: TGTGCCAGCAGCTTTCCCGAGAACACTGAAGCTTTCTTT

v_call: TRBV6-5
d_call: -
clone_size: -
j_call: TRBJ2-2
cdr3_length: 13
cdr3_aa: CASSLGFTGELFF
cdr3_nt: TGTGCCAGCAGTTTGGGTTTTACCGGGGAGCTGTTTTTT

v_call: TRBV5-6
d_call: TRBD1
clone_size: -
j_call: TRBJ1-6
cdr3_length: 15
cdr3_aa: CASSLVAGGATPLHF
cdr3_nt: TGTGCCAGCAGCTTGGTAGCAGGGGGGGCGACACCCCTCCACTTT

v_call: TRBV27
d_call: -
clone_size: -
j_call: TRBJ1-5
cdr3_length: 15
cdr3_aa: CASSFQGMGNQPQHF
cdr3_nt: TGTGCCAGCAGTTTTCAGGGAATGGGCAATCAGCCCCAGCATTTT